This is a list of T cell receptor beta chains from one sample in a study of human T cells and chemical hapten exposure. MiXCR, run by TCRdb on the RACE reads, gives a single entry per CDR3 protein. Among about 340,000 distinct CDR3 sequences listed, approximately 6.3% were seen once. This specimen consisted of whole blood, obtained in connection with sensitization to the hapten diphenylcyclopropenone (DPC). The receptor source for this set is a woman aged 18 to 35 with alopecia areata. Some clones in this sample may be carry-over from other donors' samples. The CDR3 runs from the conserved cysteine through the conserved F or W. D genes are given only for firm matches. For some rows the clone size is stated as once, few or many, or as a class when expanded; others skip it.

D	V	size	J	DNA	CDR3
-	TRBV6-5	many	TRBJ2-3	TGTGCCAGCAGTCCCCCGATGGGGACAGATACGCAGTATTTT	CASSPPMGTDTQYF
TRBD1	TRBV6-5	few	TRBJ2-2	TGTGCCAGTACAGGGGCCCTCGCCGGGGAGCTGTTTTTT	CASTGALAGELFF
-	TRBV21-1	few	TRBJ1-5	TGTGCCAGCAGCAAAATGGGCCCGCTTAGCAATCAGCCCCAGCATTTT	CASSKMGPLSNQPQHF
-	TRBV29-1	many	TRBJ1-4	TGCAGCGTTGCCGGTTCGAATGAAAAACTGTTTTTT	CSVAGSNEKLFF
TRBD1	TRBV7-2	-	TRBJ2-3	TGTGCCAGCCGTAGGACAGGGGTCACAGATACGCAGTATTTT	CASRRTGVTDTQYF
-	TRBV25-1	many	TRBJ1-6	TGTGCCAGCAGTTATGGGGGGATAGTCTCACCCCTCCACTTT	CASSYGGIVSPLHF
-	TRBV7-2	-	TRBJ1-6	TGTGCCAGCTCCTGGCAGGGTTTTAATTCACCCCTCCACTTT	CASSWQGFNSPLHF
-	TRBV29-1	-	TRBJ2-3	TGCAGCGGTAGCCGTACCGGGACCACCCTACGAGGCCCTAGCACAGATACGCAGTATTTT	CSGSRTGTTLRGPSTDTQYF
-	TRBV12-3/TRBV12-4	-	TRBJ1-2	TGTGCCAGCAGTTTAAACCAGGATATCTATGGCTACACCTTC	CASSLNQDIYGYTF
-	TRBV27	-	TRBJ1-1	TGTGCCAGCAACGGGTTCTCGAACACTGAAGCTTTCTTT	CASNGFSNTEAFF